These T cell receptor beta chains were read from a single sample in a study of blood T cell repertoires in COVID-19. Method: immunoSEQ multiplex PCR; TCRdb's copy keeps in-frame clones and lacks some. The table records approximately 190,000 clones, less than 85% of them present only once. Sequencing was performed on PBMCs or T cells enriched from blood (not recorded which). Source of these receptors: a woman aged 55-69 years with acute COVID-19. The CDR3 runs from the conserved cysteine through the conserved F or W. D genes are given only for firm matches. Some rows mark clone size as missing; the rest say once, few, many or name a class of expanded clone.

cdr3_aa cdr3_nt clone_size v_call d_call cdr3_length j_call
CASSNNGQIKAGELFF TGTGCCAGTAGCAACAACGGACAGATCAAGGCCGGGGAGCTGTTTTTT NA TRBV19 NA 16 TRBJ2-2
CASRPTGQGNNGEQYF TGCGCCAGCAGGCCAACCGGACAGGGAAACAACGGGGAGCAGTACTTC NA TRBV4-1 TRBD1 16 TRBJ2-7
CASSQAIGELFF TGTGCCAGCAGCCAGGCAATCGGGGAGCTGTTTTTT NA TRBV3-1/TRBV3-2 NA 12 TRBJ2-2
CASSYYRGDQPQHF TGTGCCAGCAGTTATTACAGGGGAGACCAGCCCCAGCATTTT NA TRBV6-5 TRBD1 14 TRBJ1-5
CASSLKNAVEQFF TGTGCCAGCAGTTTAAAGAACGCGGTTGAGCAGTTCTTC NA TRBV12-3/TRBV12-4 NA 13 TRBJ2-1
CASSLTLQGPYGYTF TGTGCCAGCAGCTTGACCTTACAGGGGCCCTATGGCTACACCTTC NA TRBV5-4 TRBD1 15 TRBJ1-2
CASSSEQGRRGYTF TGTGCCAGCAGCTCAGAACAGGGTCGGCGTGGCTACACCTTC NA TRBV7-9 NA 14 TRBJ1-2
CASSQVFGREPSYEQYF TGTGCCAGCAGCCAAGTCTTCGGGCGGGAGCCTTCCTACGAGCAGTACTTC NA TRBV3-1/TRBV3-2 TRBD2 17 TRBJ2-7
CASSLDLRQGGYGYTF TGTGCCAGCAGCTTAGACCTAAGACAGGGTGGCTATGGCTACACCTTC few TRBV7-9 TRBD1 16 TRBJ1-2
CATSDVTSDRFSYNEQFF TGTGCCACCAGTGATGTTACTAGCGACCGGTTCTCCTACAATGAGCAGTTCTTC NA TRBV24-1 TRBD2 18 TRBJ2-1
CAWSPPGGRPQHF TGTGCCTGGAGTCCCCCGGGGGGGCGGCCCCAGCATTTT NA TRBV30 NA 13 TRBJ1-5
CASSQEAGLAGGMTNEQFF TGCGCCAGCAGCCAAGAGGCGGGTTTAGCGGGGGGGATGACTAATGAGCAGTTCTTC NA TRBV4-3 TRBD2 19 TRBJ2-1
CASSLPGETQYF TGTGCCAGCAGCTTACCGGGGGAGACCCAGTACTTC NA TRBV7-9 NA 12 TRBJ2-5
CATSAFSGEGYTF TGTGCCACCAGTGCCTTCTCCGGGGAGGGGTACACCTTC NA TRBV24-1 NA 13 TRBJ1-2
CASSLATVSNQPQHF TGTGCCAGCAGCTTAGCGACTGTGAGCAATCAGCCCCAGCATTTT NA TRBV7-8 NA 15 TRBJ1-5
CASSLSETGELFF TGCGCCAGCAGCCTTAGCGAGACCGGGGAGCTGTTTTTT NA TRBV5-1 NA 13 TRBJ2-2
CASRGTGRGTIYF TGTGCCAGCAGAGGGACGGGGAGGGGAACCATATATTTT NA TRBV12-3/TRBV12-4 NA 13 TRBJ1-3
CASSLVDRGQGTDTQYF TGTGCCAGCAGCTTGGTAGACAGGGGGCAAGGCACAGATACGCAGTATTTT NA TRBV5-6 TRBD1 17 TRBJ2-3
CASSQVAGANTGELFF TGTGCCAGCAGCCAAGTCGCAGGGGCGAACACCGGGGAGCTGTTTTTT few TRBV14 NA 16 TRBJ2-2
CASSSPGGLGYTF TGTGCCAGCAGTTCTCCAGGGGGCCTTGGCTACACCTTC NA TRBV28 TRBD1 13 TRBJ1-2
CATSDSIERGRSPETQYF TGTGCCACCAGTGATTCCATTGAAAGGGGGCGATCTCCAGAGACCCAGTACTTC NA TRBV24-1 TRBD1 18 TRBJ2-5
CAISDYRGQPQHF TGTGCCATCAGTGATTACAGGGGACAGCCCCAGCATTTT many TRBV10-3 TRBD1 13 TRBJ1-5
CASSRDRRTDTQYF TGTGCCAGCAGCCGGGACAGGAGAACGGATACGCAGTATTTT NA TRBV9 TRBD1 14 TRBJ2-3
CATETGGGSGELFF TGTGCCACCGAGACAGGGGGGGGCTCCGGGGAGCTGTTTTTT NA TRBV28 TRBD1 14 TRBJ2-2
CASSQAGTGYYNSPLHF TGTGCCAGCAGCCAGGCGGGGACAGGGTATTATAATTCACCCCTCCACTTT NA TRBV3-1/TRBV3-2 TRBD1 17 TRBJ1-6
CASNTRRLGGYTF TGTGCCAGCAACACCCGTAGACTCGGGGGCTACACCTTC NA TRBV7-9 NA 13 TRBJ1-2
CASSDSQANVLTF TGTGCCAGCAGTGACTCACAGGCCAACGTCCTGACTTTC NA TRBV6-4 NA 13 TRBJ2-6
CASSDPRGTGELFF TGTGCCAGCAGCGACCCCCGGGGCACCGGGGAGCTGTTTTTT NA TRBV9 NA 14 TRBJ2-2
CASRTGTGSPYTF TGTGCCAGCAGGACGGGGACAGGGAGCCCCTACACCTTC NA TRBV6-5 TRBD1 13 TRBJ1-2
CAWSGPMTASSGNTIYF TGTGCCTGGAGTGGCCCCATGACAGCGAGCTCTGGAAACACCATATATTTT NA TRBV30 NA 17 TRBJ1-3
CASSLGGGGGLGEQYF TGTGCCAGCAGCTTAGGAGGTGGCGGGGGGCTTGGTGAGCAGTACTTC NA TRBV7-2 TRBD2 16 TRBJ2-7
CASSGDSFNQPQHF TGTGCCAGTAGTGGGGACAGTTTCAATCAGCCCCAGCATTTT NA TRBV19 TRBD1 14 TRBJ1-5
CASSQAEDTQYF TGTGCCAGCAGTCAAGCGGAAGATACGCAGTATTTT NA TRBV6-6 NA 12 TRBJ2-3
CASSFMGGAQETQYF TGCGCCAGCAGCTTTATGGGTGGGGCTCAAGAGACCCAGTACTTC NA TRBV5-1 NA 15 TRBJ2-5
CASSLQGGAWWELFF TGTGCCAGCAGCTTACAGGGTGGGGCTTGGTGGGAGCTGTTTTTT NA TRBV7-2 NA 15 TRBJ2-2
CAAGDKGTGELFF TGTGCAGCGGGAGATAAGGGCACCGGGGAGCTGTTTTTT NA TRBV2 TRBD2 13 TRBJ2-2
CASSKGLTGQRNTEAFF TGTGCCAGCAGCAAAGGGCTCACAGGGCAAAGGAACACTGAAGCTTTCTTT NA TRBV21-1 NA 17 TRBJ1-1
CASSIPRVPNYGYTF TGTGCCAGTAGTATCCCCAGGGTACCCAACTATGGCTACACCTTC NA TRBV19 NA 15 TRBJ1-2
CAWAQGPTEAFF TGTGCCTGGGCGCAGGGGCCCACTGAAGCTTTCTTT few TRBV30 NA 12 TRBJ1-1
CATSDGGRGPYNEQFF TGTGCCACCAGTGATGGGGGCAGGGGTCCGTACAATGAGCAGTTCTTC NA TRBV24-1 NA 16 TRBJ2-1
CASSLSSAGELFF TGTGCCAGCAGTTTATCTTCCGCCGGGGAGCTGTTTTTT few TRBV12-3/TRBV12-4 NA 13 TRBJ2-2
CASSLSDVLSGNTIYF TGTGCCAGCAGCTTAAGCGACGTCCTCTCTGGAAACACCATATATTTT once TRBV7-2 NA 16 TRBJ1-3
CASTSTGSTDTQYF TGTGCCAGCACCTCGACAGGGAGTACAGATACGCAGTATTTT few TRBV6-5 TRBD1 14 TRBJ2-3
CASSSRPRDRDNEQFF TGCGCCAGCAGCTCGCGCCCCCGGGACAGGGACAATGAGCAGTTCTTC NA TRBV5-1 TRBD1 16 TRBJ2-1
CASSLSDSYNQPQHF TGTGCCAGCAGTCTTTCGGACAGCTACAATCAGCCCCAGCATTTT NA TRBV6-5 NA 15 TRBJ1-5
CASSLAGQGAMETQYF TGCGCCAGCAGCTTGGCGGGACAGGGGGCCATGGAGACCCAGTACTTC NA TRBV5-1 TRBD1 16 TRBJ2-5
CASSFDIQVPFQTEAFF TGTGCCAGCAGCTTTGACATACAGGTACCTTTCCAGACTGAAGCTTTCTTT NA TRBV5-6 NA 17 TRBJ1-1
CASSSLGGNTGELFF TGCGCCAGCAGTAGTTTAGGGGGAAACACCGGGGAGCTGTTTTTT NA TRBV10-2 NA 15 TRBJ2-2
CASSLSGLNTDTQYF TGTGCCAGCAGCTTAAGCGGGCTTAACACAGATACGCAGTATTTT NA TRBV7-9 NA 15 TRBJ2-3
CASRGDRAGAEAFF TGTGCCAGCAGGGGGGACAGGGCCGGCGCTGAAGCTTTCTTT few TRBV2 TRBD1 14 TRBJ1-1